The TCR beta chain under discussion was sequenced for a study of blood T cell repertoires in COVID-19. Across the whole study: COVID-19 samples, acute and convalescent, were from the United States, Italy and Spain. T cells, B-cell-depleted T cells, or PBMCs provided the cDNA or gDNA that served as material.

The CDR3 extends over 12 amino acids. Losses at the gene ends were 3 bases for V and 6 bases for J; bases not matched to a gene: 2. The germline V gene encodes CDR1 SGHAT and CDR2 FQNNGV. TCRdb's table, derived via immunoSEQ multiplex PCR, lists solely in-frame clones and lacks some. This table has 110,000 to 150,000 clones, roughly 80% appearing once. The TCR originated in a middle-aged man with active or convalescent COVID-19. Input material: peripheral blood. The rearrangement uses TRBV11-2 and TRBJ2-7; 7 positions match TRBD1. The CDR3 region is CASSLTGSEQYF. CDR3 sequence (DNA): TGTGCCAGCAGCTTGACAGGGTCCGAGCAGTACTTC.